These T cell receptor beta chains were read from a single sample in a study of STAT5B mutations in CD4+ large granular lymphocyte leukemia. Data came from immunoSEQ multiplex PCR; TCRdb stores just in-frame clones and leaves some out. The table has more than 3,000 clones, about 85% seen once. The sequencing sample was made of CD4+ T cells from blood buffy coats. These TCRs come from a human donor in good health. CDR3s include the opening cysteine and the closing phenylalanine or tryptophan. Each record gives: V gene, D gene, J gene, clone size, CDR3 protein, CDR3 DNA. A D gene is named only where the DNA matches it firmly. Clone sizes are given selectively: once, few, many, or a class where the clone is expanded.

V: TRBV25-1
D: TRBD1
J: TRBJ2-7
size: once
CDR3: CASSGRDRAYEQYF
DNA: TGTGCCAGCAGCGGTCGGGACAGGGCCTACGAGCAGTACTTC

V: TRBV28
D: .
J: TRBJ2-1
size: .
CDR3: CASSSALSAWEQFF
DNA: TGTGCCAGCAGTAGCGCCTTATCTGCTTGGGAGCAGTTCTTC

V: TRBV10-3
D: TRBD2
J: TRBJ2-3
size: .
CDR3: CAISDPRTSGRSVTDTQYF
DNA: TGTGCCATCAGTGACCCCCGGACTAGCGGGCGATCAGTCACAGATACGCAGTATTTT

V: TRBV19
D: TRBD2
J: TRBJ2-1
size: .
CDR3: CASSIGEGTKQFF
DNA: TGTGCCAGTAGTATAGGGGAGGGGACCAAGCAGTTCTTC

V: TRBV7-7
D: .
J: TRBJ2-6
size: .
CDR3: CASSAVGKCQNRANVLTF
DNA: TGTGCCAGCAGCGCTGTAGGTAAGTGCCAAAATCGGGCCAACGTCCTGACTTTC

V: TRBV7-9
D: TRBD1
J: TRBJ2-7
size: few
CDR3: CASSGTGTGLPYEQYF
DNA: TGTGCCAGCAGCGGTACCGGGACAGGGTTACCCTACGAGCAGTACTTC

V: TRBV4-3
D: .
J: TRBJ1-4
size: once
CDR3: CASSKGTTTNEKLFF
DNA: TGCGCCAGCAGTAAGGGGACAACAACTAATGAAAAACTGTTTTTT

V: TRBV27
D: TRBD1
J: TRBJ1-5
size: .
CDR3: CASSPGQWGNQPQHF
DNA: TGTGCCAGCAGTCCGGGACAGTGGGGCAATCAGCCCCAGCATTTT

V: TRBV25-1
D: .
J: TRBJ2-3
size: once
CDR3: CASSAARETDTQYF
DNA: TGTGCCAGCAGTGCGGCGCGGGAAACAGATACGCAGTATTTT

V: TRBV7-6
D: TRBD1
J: TRBJ2-7
size: .
CDR3: CASSWSPQGAYEQYF
DNA: TGTGCCAGCAGCTGGTCCCCCCAGGGGGCCTACGAGCAGTACTTC

V: TRBV7-2
D: .
J: TRBJ2-3
size: .
CDR3: CASSIGLDTQYF
DNA: TGTGCCAGCAGCATAGGTTTAGATACGCAGTATTTT

V: TRBV4-2
D: .
J: TRBJ2-7
size: .
CDR3: CASSQFSENHYEQYF
DNA: TGTGCCAGCAGCCAATTTTCGGAGAACCATTACGAGCAGTACTTC

V: TRBV19
D: .
J: TRBJ2-7
size: few
CDR3: CASSQTRAYEQYF
DNA: TGTGCCAGTAGTCAGACTAGGGCCTACGAGCAGTACTTC

V: TRBV10-3
D: .
J: TRBJ1-4
size: .
CDR3: CAISESYLATNEKLFF
DNA: TGTGCCATCAGTGAGTCCTATCTCGCAACTAATGAAAAACTGTTTTTT

V: TRBV4-3
D: TRBD1
J: TRBJ2-7
size: once
CDR3: CASSPSRQGSYEQYF
DNA: TGCGCCAGCAGCCCTTCTCGACAGGGTAGTTACGAGCAGTACTTC

V: TRBV19
D: TRBD1
J: TRBJ2-2
size: few
CDR3: CATTTGNGELFF
DNA: TGTGCCACTACGACAGGGAACGGGGAGCTGTTTTTT

V: TRBV7-9
D: .
J: TRBJ2-1
size: .
CDR3: CASSFWDLHNEQFF
DNA: TGTGCCAGCAGCTTTTGGGATCTCCACAATGAGCAGTTCTTC

V: TRBV28
D: .
J: TRBJ1-4
size: .
CDR3: CASRGGVNGEKLFF
DNA: TGTGCCAGCAGAGGGGGGGTCAACGGTGAAAAACTGTTTTTT

V: TRBV27
D: TRBD2
J: TRBJ2-7
size: .
CDR3: CASSPTSGRHYEQYF
DNA: TGTGCCAGCAGTCCGACTAGCGGGAGGCACTACGAGCAGTACTTC

V: TRBV27
D: TRBD2
J: TRBJ2-1
size: .
CDR3: CASRSSGRPYEQFF
DNA: TGTGCCAGCAGGTCTAGCGGGAGGCCCTATGAGCAGTTCTTC

V: TRBV7-6
D: .
J: TRBJ2-2
size: .
CDR3: CASSLTGELFF
DNA: TGTGCCAGCAGCCTCACCGGGGAGCTGTTTTTT

V: TRBV9
D: .
J: TRBJ2-1
size: .
CDR3: CASSVVEGISYNEQFF
DNA: TGTGCCAGCAGCGTAGTGGAGGGGATCTCCTACAATGAGCAGTTCTTC

V: TRBV7-3
D: .
J: TRBJ1-6
size: once
CDR3: CASSLNGGGPLHF
DNA: TGTGCCAGCAGCTTAAACGGGGGAGGTCCCCTCCACTTT

V: TRBV9
D: TRBD1
J: TRBJ2-7
size: once
CDR3: CASSGGQSYEQYF
DNA: TGTGCCAGCAGCGGGGGACAGTCCTACGAGCAGTACTTC

V: TRBV6-5
D: TRBD1
J: TRBJ2-5
size: .
CDR3: CASSSPDRVGETQYF
DNA: TGTGCCAGCAGTTCCCCGGACAGGGTTGGAGAGACCCAGTACTTC

V: TRBV4-3
D: TRBD2
J: TRBJ2-3
size: .
CDR3: CASSQVSGWGTDTQYF
DNA: TGCGCCAGCAGCCAAGTTAGCGGGTGGGGCACAGATACGCAGTATTTT

V: TRBV6-5
D: .
J: TRBJ2-1
size: .
CDR3: CASSLQGSYNEQFF
DNA: TGTGCCAGCAGCCTACAGGGTTCCTACAATGAGCAGTTCTTC

V: TRBV6-5
D: .
J: TRBJ2-7
size: .
CDR3: CASSYSHGGEVYEQYF
DNA: TGTGCCAGCAGTTACTCGCACGGCGGGGAGGTATACGAGCAGTACTTC

V: TRBV10-1
D: .
J: TRBJ2-7
size: .
CDR3: CASSVIVDTYLSYEQYF
DNA: TGCGCCAGCAGTGTTATCGTCGATACTTACCTCTCCTACGAGCAGTACTTC

V: TRBV10-2
D: TRBD2
J: TRBJ2-5
size: .
CDR3: CASSQLAGQETQYF
DNA: TGCGCCAGCAGTCAACTAGCGGGGCAAGAGACCCAGTACTTC

V: TRBV11-3
D: .
J: TRBJ2-1
size: .
CDR3: CASSLRSGTNYNEQFF
DNA: TGTGCCAGCAGCTTAAGATCAGGGACGAACTACAATGAGCAGTTCTTC

V: TRBV27
D: .
J: TRBJ2-7
size: few
CDR3: CASQRLLGIDEQYF
DNA: TGTGCCAGCCAACGCCTCCTTGGGATCGACGAGCAGTACTTC

V: TRBV4-1
D: TRBD2
J: TRBJ2-3
size: .
CDR3: CASSQDTSGDAADTQYF
DNA: TGCGCCAGCAGCCAAGACACTAGCGGGGATGCGGCAGATACGCAGTATTTT

V: TRBV2
D: .
J: TRBJ1-2
size: .
CDR3: CARRGGTGYTF
DNA: TGTGCCAGAAGGGGGGGGACTGGCTACACCTTC

V: TRBV9
D: TRBD1
J: TRBJ2-2
size: .
CDR3: CASSFSGGTGELFF
DNA: TGTGCCAGCAGCTTCTCAGGGGGAACCGGGGAGCTGTTTTTT

V: TRBV28
D: TRBD2
J: TRBJ2-1
size: once
CDR3: CASRIAGSDEQFF
DNA: TGTGCCAGCAGGATAGCGGGAAGCGATGAGCAGTTCTTC

V: TRBV11-2
D: .
J: TRBJ2-3
size: .
CDR3: CASSLPFPDTQYF
DNA: TGTGCCAGCAGCTTACCCTTCCCCGATACGCAGTATTTT

V: TRBV6-5
D: TRBD1
J: TRBJ2-7
size: .
CDR3: CASRTGNYEQYF
DNA: TGTGCCAGCAGGACAGGGAACTACGAGCAGTACTTC

V: TRBV28
D: TRBD2
J: TRBJ2-3
size: .
CDR3: CASSFLAGTDTQYF
DNA: TGTGCCAGCAGTTTCCTAGCGGGCACAGATACGCAGTATTTT

V: TRBV19
D: TRBD2
J: TRBJ2-7
size: .
CDR3: CASSIRAGNEEQYF
DNA: TGTGCCAGTAGTATACGAGCGGGAAATGAAGAGCAGTACTTC

V: TRBV27
D: .
J: TRBJ2-7
size: .
CDR3: CASSFIPVGEQYF
DNA: TGTGCCAGCAGTTTCATCCCCGTGGGCGAGCAGTACTTC